The following is a T cell receptor (beta chain) sequence with its context. Its antigen is unknown. Vbeta (60) and Jbeta (13) primers were used in the PCR. Data came from immunoSEQ multiplex PCR; TCRdb stores just in-frame clones and leaves some out. The profile covers roughly 93,000 clones, with 75% to 85% appearing a single time and about a tenth taken by the ten largest. The data belong to a study of cytomegalovirus exposure and HLA in healthy donors. Study-level results: An analysis done earlier found most TCR beta V segments productive about 87% or about 30% of the time.

The sequencing input was PBMCs. The clonotype comes from a man between 18 and 29 years old in good health and CMV-seropositive.

CDR3 sequence reads: CASSSTPGLAGHNEQFF. The CDR3 DNA reads as TGTGCCAGCAGTTCCACACCGGGACTAGCGGGCCACAATGAGCAGTTCTTC. This sequence joins TRBV28 and TRBJ2-1; 12 bases fit TRBD2. The CDR3 has 17 amino acids. V gave up 4 bases and J gave up 5 bases; unmatched junction bases: 9. Germline loops: CDR1 MDHEN, CDR2 SYDVKM.